This T cell receptor (beta chain) was identified during a study of T-cell memory formation after mild COVID-19. Each CDR3 protein is one row after TCRdb ran MiXCR on the 5' RACE reads. The data show around 200,000 distinct CDR3 sequences, around 8.8% seen once. This clonotype showed up just a few times. Germline V CDR1 and CDR2: GTSNPN, SVGIG (reference sequence). The CDR3 spans 13 residues. V lost 3 bases to trimming and J lost 7 bases, with 12 bases between them. This TCR came from a man between 18 and 35 years old who had mild COVID-19 (a few samples of this study predate the infection). Cell type and time point are not known. The V gene is TRBV30, the J gene TRBJ2-2; D may be TRBD1 (5 bases). The sequenced material came from PBMCs or a T cell subset sorted from them (not recorded which). This CDR3 is CAWSSRAVGELFF. The CDR3 nucleotides are TGTGCCTGGAGCTCCAGGGCGGTCGGGGAGCTGTTTTTT.